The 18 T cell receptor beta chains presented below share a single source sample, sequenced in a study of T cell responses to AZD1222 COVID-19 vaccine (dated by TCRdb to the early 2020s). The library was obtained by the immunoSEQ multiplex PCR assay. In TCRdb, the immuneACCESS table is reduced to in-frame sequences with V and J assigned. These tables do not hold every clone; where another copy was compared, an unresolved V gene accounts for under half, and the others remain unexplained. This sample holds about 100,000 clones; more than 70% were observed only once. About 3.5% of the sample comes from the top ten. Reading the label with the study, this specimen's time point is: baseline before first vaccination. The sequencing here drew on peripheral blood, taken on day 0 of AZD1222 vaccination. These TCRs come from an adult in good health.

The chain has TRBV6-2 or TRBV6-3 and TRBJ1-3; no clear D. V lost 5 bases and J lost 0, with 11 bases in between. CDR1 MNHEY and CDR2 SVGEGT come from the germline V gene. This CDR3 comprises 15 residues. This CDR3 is CASSRQPHSGNTIYF. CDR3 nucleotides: TGTGCCAGCAGTCGTCAGCCTCACTCTGGAAACACCATATATTTT.

The CDR3 DNA sequence: TGCGCCAGCAGCCCTCTCCTGAGGACAGGGGGGCGCAATCAGCCCCAGCATTTT. Amino acids: CASSPLLRTGGRNQPQHF. The chain employs TRBV4-1 and TRBJ1-5, with 10 bases that match TRBD1. Germline CDR1 MGHRA, CDR2 YSYEKL. The CDR3 is 18 amino acids. The ends lost 4 bases at V and 2 bases at J; junction bases unmatched: 11.

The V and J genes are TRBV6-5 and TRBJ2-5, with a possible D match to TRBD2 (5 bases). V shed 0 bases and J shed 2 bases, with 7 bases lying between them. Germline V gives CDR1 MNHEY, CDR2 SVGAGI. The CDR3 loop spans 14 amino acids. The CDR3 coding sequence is TGTGCCAGCAGTTACTCGGGCGGGCAAGAGACCCAGTACTTC. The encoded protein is CASSYSGGQETQYF.

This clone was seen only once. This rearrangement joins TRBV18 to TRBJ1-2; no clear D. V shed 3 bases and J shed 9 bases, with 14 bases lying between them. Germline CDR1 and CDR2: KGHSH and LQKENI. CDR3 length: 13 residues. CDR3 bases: TGTGCCAGCTCACCCCGGACCGACGAGAGCTACACCTTC. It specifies CASSPRTDESYTF.

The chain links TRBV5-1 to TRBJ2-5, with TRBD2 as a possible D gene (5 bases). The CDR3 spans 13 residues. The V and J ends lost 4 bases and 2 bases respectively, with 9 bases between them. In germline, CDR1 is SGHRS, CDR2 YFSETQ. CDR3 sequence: CASSKPGQETQYF. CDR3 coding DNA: TGCGCCAGCAGCAAACCGGGACAAGAGACCCAGTACTTC.

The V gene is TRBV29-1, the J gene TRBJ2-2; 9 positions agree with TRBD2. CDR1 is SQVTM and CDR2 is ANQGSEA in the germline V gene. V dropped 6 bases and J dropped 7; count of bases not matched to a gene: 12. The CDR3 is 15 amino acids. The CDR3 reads CSVFSGGRGVGELFF. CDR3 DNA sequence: TGCAGCGTATTTAGCGGGGGCCGGGGTGTCGGGGAGCTGTTTTTT.

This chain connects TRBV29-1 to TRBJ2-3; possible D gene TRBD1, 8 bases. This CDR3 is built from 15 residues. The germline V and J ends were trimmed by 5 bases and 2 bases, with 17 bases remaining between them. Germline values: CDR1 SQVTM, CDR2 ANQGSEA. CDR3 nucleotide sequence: TGCAGCGTTTCCGGACAGGGAGGGCCCACAGATACGCAGTATTTT. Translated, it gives CSVSGQGGPTDTQYF.

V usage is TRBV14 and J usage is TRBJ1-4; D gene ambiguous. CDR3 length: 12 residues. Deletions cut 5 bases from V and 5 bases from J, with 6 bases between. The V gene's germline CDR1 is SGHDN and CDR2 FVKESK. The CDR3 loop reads CASSYGNEKLFF. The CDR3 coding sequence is TGTGCCAGCAGCTACGGCAATGAAAAACTGTTTTTT.

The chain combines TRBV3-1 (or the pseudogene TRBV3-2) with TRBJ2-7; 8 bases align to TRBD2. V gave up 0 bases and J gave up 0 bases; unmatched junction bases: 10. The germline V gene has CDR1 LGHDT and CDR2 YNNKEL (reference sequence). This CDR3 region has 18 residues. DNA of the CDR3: TGTGCCAGCAGCCAAGATATCGCGGGGGGCGCTTTCTCCTACGAGCAGTACTTC. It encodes CASSQDIAGGAFSYEQYF.

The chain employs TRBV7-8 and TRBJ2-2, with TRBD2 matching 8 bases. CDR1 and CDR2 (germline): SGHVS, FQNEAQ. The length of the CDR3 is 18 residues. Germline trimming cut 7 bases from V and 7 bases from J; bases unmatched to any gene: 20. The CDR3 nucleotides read TGTGCCAGCACCTCAAGGGGACTAGTAATTTCGGGCGGCGGGGAGCTGTTTTTT. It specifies CASTSRGLVISGGGELFF.

Here the CDR3 DNA reads TGTGCCAGCAGCCCCAACCCGGGACAGGGGATCTTCTTC. This translates into CASSPNPGQGIFF. The chain is built from TRBV12-3 or TRBV12-4 and TRBJ2-1, with 10 bases aligning to TRBD1. J was trimmed by 16 bases and V by 6 bases; bases with no gene match: 12. CDR3 length: 13 amino acids.

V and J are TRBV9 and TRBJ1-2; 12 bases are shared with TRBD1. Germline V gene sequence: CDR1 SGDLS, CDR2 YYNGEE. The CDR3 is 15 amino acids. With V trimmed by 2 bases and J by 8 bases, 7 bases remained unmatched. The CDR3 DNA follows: TGTGCCAGCAGCGTCGGGACAGGGGGCTATCAGGGCTACACCTTC. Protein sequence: CASSVGTGGYQGYTF.

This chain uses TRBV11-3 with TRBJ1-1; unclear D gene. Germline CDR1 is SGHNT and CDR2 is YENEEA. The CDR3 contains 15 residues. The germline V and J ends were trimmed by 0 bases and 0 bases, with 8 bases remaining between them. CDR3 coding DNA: TGTGCCAGCAGCTTAGATTACGGTATGAACACTGAAGCTTTCTTT. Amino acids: CASSLDYGMNTEAFF.

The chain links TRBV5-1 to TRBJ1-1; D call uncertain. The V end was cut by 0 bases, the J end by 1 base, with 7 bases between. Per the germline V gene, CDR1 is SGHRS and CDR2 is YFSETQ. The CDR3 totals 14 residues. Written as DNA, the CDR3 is TGCGCCAGCAGCTTGGGTATAGGGAACACTGAAGCTTTCTTT. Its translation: CASSLGIGNTEAFF.

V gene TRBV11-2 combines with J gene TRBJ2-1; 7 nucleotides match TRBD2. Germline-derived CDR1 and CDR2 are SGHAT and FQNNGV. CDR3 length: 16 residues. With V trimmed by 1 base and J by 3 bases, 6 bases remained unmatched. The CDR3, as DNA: TGTGCCAGCAGCTTAGTGGTGACTAGCATCTACAATGAGCAGTTCTTC. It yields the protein CASSLVVTSIYNEQFF. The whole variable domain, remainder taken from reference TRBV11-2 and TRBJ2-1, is EAGVAQSPRYKIIEKRQSVAFWCNPISGHATLYWYQQILGQGPKLLIQFQNNGVVDDSQLPKDRFSAERLKGVDSTLKIQPAKLEDSAVYLCASSLVVTSIYNEQFFGPGTRLTVL.

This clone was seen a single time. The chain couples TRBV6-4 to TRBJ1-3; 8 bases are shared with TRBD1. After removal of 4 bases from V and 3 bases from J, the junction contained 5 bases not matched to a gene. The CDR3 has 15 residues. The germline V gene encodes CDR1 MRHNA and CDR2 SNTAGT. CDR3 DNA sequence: TGTGCCAGCAGTGTCGAGACAGGGGATGGAAACACCATATATTTT. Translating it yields CASSVETGDGNTIYF.

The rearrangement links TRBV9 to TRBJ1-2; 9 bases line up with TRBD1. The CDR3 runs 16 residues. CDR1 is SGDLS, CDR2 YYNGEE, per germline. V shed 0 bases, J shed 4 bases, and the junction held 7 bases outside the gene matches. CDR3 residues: CASSVAPTGGTYGYTF. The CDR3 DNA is TGTGCCAGCAGCGTAGCGCCGACAGGGGGGACCTATGGCTACACCTTC.

CDR3 amino acids: CASSSTRLAGADTQYF. In nucleotides, the CDR3 is TGTGCCAGCAGTTCCACTAGACTAGCGGGGGCGGATACGCAGTATTTT. The chain employs TRBV28 and TRBJ2-3; 12 bases align to TRBD2. V dropped 4 bases and J dropped 6; count of bases not matched to a gene: 8. The germline V gene has CDR1 MDHEN and CDR2 SYDVKM. This CDR3 has 16 residues.